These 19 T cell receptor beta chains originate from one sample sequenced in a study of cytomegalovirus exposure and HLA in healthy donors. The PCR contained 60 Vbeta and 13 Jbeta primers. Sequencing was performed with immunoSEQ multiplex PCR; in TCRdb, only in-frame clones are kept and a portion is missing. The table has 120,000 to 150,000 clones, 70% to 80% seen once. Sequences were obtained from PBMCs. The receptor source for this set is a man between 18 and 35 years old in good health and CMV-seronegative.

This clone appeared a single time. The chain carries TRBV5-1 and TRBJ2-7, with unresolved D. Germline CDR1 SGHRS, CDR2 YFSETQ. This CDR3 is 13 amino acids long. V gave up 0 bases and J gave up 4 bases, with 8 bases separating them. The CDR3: CASSLDKTYEQYF. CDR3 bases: TGCGCCAGCAGCTTGGATAAGACATACGAGCAGTACTTC.

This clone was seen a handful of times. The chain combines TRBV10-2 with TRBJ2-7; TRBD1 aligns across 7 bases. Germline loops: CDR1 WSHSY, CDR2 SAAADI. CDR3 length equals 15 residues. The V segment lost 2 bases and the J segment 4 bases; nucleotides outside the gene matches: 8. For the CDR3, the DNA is TGCGCCAGCAGTGAGACCCAGGGGGTCCCTTACGAGCAGTACTTC. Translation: CASSETQGVPYEQYF.

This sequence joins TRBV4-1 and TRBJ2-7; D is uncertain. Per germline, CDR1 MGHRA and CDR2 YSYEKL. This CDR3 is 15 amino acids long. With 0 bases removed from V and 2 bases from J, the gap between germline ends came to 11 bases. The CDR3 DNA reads TGCGCCAGCAGCCAAGACGATGCAGATACCTACGAGCAGTACTTC. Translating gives CASSQDDADTYEQYF.

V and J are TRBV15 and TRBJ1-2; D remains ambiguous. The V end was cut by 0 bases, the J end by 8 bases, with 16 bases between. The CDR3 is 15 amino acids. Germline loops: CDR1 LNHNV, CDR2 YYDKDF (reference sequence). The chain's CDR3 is CATSRDFVSPGGYTF. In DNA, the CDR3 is TGTGCCACCAGCAGAGATTTCGTTTCGCCGGGGGGCTACACCTTC.

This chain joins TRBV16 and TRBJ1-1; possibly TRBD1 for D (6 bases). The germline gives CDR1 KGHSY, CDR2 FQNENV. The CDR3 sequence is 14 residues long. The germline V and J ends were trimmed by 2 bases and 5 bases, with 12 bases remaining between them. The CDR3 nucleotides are TGTGCCAGCAGCCAACAGGGGTTGAGAACTGAAGCTTTCTTT. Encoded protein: CASSQQGLRTEAFF.

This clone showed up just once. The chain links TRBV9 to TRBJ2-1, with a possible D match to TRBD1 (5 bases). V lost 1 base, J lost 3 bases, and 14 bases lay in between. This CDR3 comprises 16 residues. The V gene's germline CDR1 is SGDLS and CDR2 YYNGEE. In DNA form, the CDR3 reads TGTGCCAGCAGCGTACTTGCAGGGAAGCTCTACAATGAGCAGTTCTTC. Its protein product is CASSVLAGKLYNEQFF.

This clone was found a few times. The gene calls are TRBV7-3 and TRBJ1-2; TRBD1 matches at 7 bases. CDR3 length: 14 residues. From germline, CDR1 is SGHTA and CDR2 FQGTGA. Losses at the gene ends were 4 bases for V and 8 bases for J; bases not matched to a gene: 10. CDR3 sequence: CASSSADRAGGYTF. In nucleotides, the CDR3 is TGTGCCAGCAGCTCAGCCGACAGGGCGGGCGGCTACACCTTC.

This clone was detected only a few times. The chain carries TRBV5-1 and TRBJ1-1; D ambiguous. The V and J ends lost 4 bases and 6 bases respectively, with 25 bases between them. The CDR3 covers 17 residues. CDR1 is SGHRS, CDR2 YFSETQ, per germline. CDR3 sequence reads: CASSRPPGRENSPEAFF. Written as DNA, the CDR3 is TGCGCCAGCAGCCGCCCCCCCGGACGGGAAAATTCCCCTGAAGCTTTCTTT.

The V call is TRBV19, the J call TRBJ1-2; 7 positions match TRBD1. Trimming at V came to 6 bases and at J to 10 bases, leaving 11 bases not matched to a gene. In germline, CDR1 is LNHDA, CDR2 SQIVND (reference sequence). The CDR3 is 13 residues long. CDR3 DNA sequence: TGTGCCAGTAGCCCGACAGGGATGGAAGTCTACACCTTC. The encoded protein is CASSPTGMEVYTF.

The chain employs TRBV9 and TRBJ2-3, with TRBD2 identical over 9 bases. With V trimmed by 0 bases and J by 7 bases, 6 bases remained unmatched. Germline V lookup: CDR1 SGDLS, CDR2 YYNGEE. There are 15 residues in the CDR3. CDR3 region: CASSVVLAGLNTQYF. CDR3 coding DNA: TGTGCCAGCAGCGTAGTTCTAGCGGGACTGAATACGCAGTATTTT.

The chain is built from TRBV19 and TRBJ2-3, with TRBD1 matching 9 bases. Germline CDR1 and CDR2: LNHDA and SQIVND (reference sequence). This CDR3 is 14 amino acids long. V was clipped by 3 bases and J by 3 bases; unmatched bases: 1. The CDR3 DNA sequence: TGTGCCAGTAGTATTGGACAGGGGACAGATACGCAGTATTTT. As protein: CASSIGQGTDTQYF. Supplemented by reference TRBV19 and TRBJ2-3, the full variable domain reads DGGITQSPKYLFRKEGQNVTLSCEQNLNHDAMYWYRQDPGQGLRLIYYSQIVNDFQKGDIAEGYSVSREKKESFPLTVTSAQKNPTAFYLCASSIGQGTDTQYFGPGTRLTVL.

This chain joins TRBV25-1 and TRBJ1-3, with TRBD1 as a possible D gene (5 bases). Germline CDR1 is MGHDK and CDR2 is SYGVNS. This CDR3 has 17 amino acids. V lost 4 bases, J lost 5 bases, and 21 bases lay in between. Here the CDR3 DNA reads TGTGCCAGCAGTGCCCCCGCCAGGGCGCTTGCCCGAAACACCATATATTTT. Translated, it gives CASSAPARALARNTIYF.

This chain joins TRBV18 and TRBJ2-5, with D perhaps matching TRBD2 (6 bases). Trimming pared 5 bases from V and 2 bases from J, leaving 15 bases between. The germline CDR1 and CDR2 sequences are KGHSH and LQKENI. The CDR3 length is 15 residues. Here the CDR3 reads CASSALLGGQETQYF. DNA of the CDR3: TGTGCCAGCTCAGCTCTCCTGGGGGGTCAAGAGACCCAGTACTTC.

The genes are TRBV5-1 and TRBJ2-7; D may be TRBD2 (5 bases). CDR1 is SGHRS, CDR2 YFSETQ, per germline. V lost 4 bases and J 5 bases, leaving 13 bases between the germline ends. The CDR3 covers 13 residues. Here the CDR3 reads CASSRPAGDEQYF. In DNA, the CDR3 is TGCGCCAGCAGCCGACCCGCCGGGGACGAGCAGTACTTC.

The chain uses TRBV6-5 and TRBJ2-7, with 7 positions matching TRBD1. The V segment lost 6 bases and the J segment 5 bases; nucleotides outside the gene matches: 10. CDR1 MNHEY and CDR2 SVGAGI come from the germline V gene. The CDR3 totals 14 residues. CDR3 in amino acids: CASSEDRASNEQYF. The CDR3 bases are TGTGCCAGCAGCGAAGACAGGGCAAGTAACGAGCAGTACTTC.

The CDR3 is CASRPWGDSGNTIYF. Written as DNA, the CDR3 is TGTGCCAGCAGGCCCTGGGGAGACTCTGGAAACACCATATATTTT. This chain joins TRBV21-1 and TRBJ1-3. TRBV21-1 is an annotated pseudogene. CDR3 length: 15 residues.

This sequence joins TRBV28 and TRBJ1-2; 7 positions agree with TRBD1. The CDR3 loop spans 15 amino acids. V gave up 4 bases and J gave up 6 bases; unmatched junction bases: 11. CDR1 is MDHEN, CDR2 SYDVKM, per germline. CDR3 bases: TGTGCCAGCAGTTCTCTAGACAGGGACCTGGATGGCTACACCTTC. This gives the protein CASSSLDRDLDGYTF.

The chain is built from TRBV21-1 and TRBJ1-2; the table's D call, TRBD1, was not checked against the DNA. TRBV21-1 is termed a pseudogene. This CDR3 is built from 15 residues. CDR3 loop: CASSSPEGVREGYTF. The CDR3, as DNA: TGTGCCAGCAGCTCCCCCGAGGGGGTCCGGGAAGGCTACACCTTC.

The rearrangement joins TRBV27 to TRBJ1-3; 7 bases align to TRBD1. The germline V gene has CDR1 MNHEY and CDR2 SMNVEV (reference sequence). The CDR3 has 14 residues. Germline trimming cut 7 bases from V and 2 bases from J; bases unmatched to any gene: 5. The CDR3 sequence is CASKDRDPGNTIYF. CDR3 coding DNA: TGTGCCAGCAAAGACAGGGATCCTGGAAACACCATATATTTT.